These 18 T cell receptor beta chains originate from one sample sequenced in a study of cytomegalovirus exposure and HLA in healthy donors (dated by TCRdb to 2016 to 2017). Library creation used the immunoSEQ multiplex PCR assay. For the multiplex PCR, a mixture combining 60 forward primers for TCR Vbeta segments and 13 reverse primers for TCR Jbeta segments was used. Held by TCRdb, this immuneACCESS table contains in-frame sequences only and omits some clones. Under half of the omission traces to an unresolved V gene where checked; the cause of the rest is unknown. The sample table holds about 140,000 clones, of which over 60% were seen once. Together, the top ten hold approximately 1.2% of the sample. The sequenced sample consisted of PBMCs. These TCRs come from a male donor in good health and CMV-seropositive.

The J gene is TRBJ2-1, the V gene TRBV5-1; TRBD1 agrees at 9 bases. Germline CDR1 reads SGHRS; CDR2 reads YFSETQ. This CDR3 comprises 15 residues. The junction had 3 bases not matched to a gene; V was cut back by 5 bases and J by 0 bases. For the CDR3, the DNA is TGCGCCAGCAGAGACAGGGGGAGCTCCTACAATGAGCAGTTCTTC. Its protein is CASRDRGSSYNEQFF.

The genes are TRBV27 and TRBJ1-6, with a possible D match to TRBD1 (5 bases). The CDR3 extends over 15 amino acids. Germline loops: CDR1 MNHEY, CDR2 SMNVEV (reference sequence). V was pared by 5 bases and J by 6 bases, with 14 bases between. CDR3 region: CASSESAGSNSPLHF. CDR3 in DNA: TGTGCCAGCAGTGAATCGGCAGGGTCTAATTCACCCCTCCACTTT.

V is TRBV7-3 and J is TRBJ2-2; D possibly corresponds to TRBD2 (5 bases). The CDR3 is 13 amino acids. V was pared by 2 bases and J by 4 bases, with 5 bases between. The germline CDR1 and CDR2 sequences are SGHTA and FQGTGA. CDR3 region: CASSLGGTGELFF. The CDR3 nucleotides are TGTGCCAGCAGCTTAGGAGGCACCGGGGAGCTGTTTTTT.

The V call is TRBV30, the J call TRBJ1-1, with D unclear. CDR3 length: 14 amino acids. Between the trimmed V and J ends, which lost 2 bases and 4 bases, there was a span of 14 bases. CDR1 GTSNPN and CDR2 SVGIG come from the germline V gene (reference sequence). The CDR3 sequence is CAWSRPPRLTEAFF. CDR3 nucleotides: TGTGCCTGGAGTCGTCCACCCAGACTCACTGAAGCTTTCTTT.

The rearrangement joins TRBV5-8 to TRBJ1-3, with TRBD1 matching over 8 bases. The length of the CDR3 is 15 residues. Per germline, CDR1 SGHTS and CDR2 YDEGEE. V trimming: 4 bases; J trimming: 2 bases; junction bases outside the gene matches: 5. The CDR3 nucleotides are TGTGCCAGCAGCCTGACAGGGGCGACTGGAAACACCATATATTTT. Its protein product is CASSLTGATGNTIYF. Variable domain in full (rest from reference TRBV5-8 and TRBJ1-3): EAGVTQSPTHLIKTRGQQATLRCSPISGHTSVYWYQQALGLGLQFLLWYDEGEERNRGNFPPRFSGRQFPNYSSELNVNALELEDSALYLCASSLTGATGNTIYFGEGSWLTVV.

J is TRBJ2-1 and V is TRBV9, with D possibly matching TRBD2 (5 bases). With 4 bases removed from V and 6 bases from J, the gap between germline ends came to 11 bases. The germline CDR1 and CDR2 sequences are SGDLS and YYNGEE. The CDR3 spans 13 residues. The CDR3 loop reads CASSTTRFNEQFF. The CDR3 DNA sequence: TGTGCCAGCAGCACTACTAGGTTCAATGAGCAGTTCTTC.

This chain uses TRBV7-3 with TRBJ2-4; TRBD2 aligns across 10 bases. The trim removed 5 bases at V and 5 bases at J, leaving 9 bases unmatched. The length of the CDR3 is 16 residues. CDR1 and CDR2 (germline): SGHTA, FQGTGA. The CDR3 nucleotides read TGTGCCAGCAGCAGAGGGGTAGCGGGGGGAGAAAACATTCAGTACTTC. Amino acids: CASSRGVAGGENIQYF.

The V and J genes are TRBV13 and TRBJ2-1, with D possibly matching TRBD1 (6 bases). The CDR3 totals 15 residues. Trimming pared 5 bases from V and 0 bases from J, leaving 11 bases between. CDR1 is PRHDT and CDR2 is FYEKMQ in the germline V gene (reference sequence). The CDR3 DNA sequence: TGTGCCAGCAGCCCGCAGGGGTTCTCCTACAATGAGCAGTTCTTC. Its protein product is CASSPQGFSYNEQFF.

The V call is TRBV19, the J call TRBJ2-3; 12 nucleotides match TRBD2. The length of the CDR3 is 12 residues. Losses at the gene ends were 1 base for V and 14 bases for J; bases not matched to a gene: 1. The germline V gene encodes CDR1 LNHDA and CDR2 SQIVND (reference sequence). CDR3 in amino acids: CASSIGLAGVYF. The CDR3 DNA follows: TGTGCCAGTAGTATAGGACTAGCGGGAGTGTATTTT.

This clone was seen only once. The rearrangement uses TRBV5-1 and TRBJ2-2, with TRBD2 identical over 10 bases. CDR3 length: 16 amino acids. The germline V gene has CDR1 SGHRS and CDR2 YFSETQ. V trimming: 5 bases; J trimming: 4 bases; junction bases outside the gene matches: 8. CDR3 sequence: CASRRFSGGPTGELFF. DNA for the CDR3: TGCGCCAGCAGAAGATTTAGCGGGGGGCCCACCGGGGAGCTGTTTTTT.

This sequence joins TRBV2 and TRBJ2-3; 8 nucleotides line up with TRBD2. J lost 0 bases, V lost 5 bases, and 7 bases had no gene match. CDR3 length equals 16 residues. Germline V lookup: CDR1 SNHLY, CDR2 FYNNEI. CDR3: CASSSTSGTSTDTQYF. The CDR3 region has the DNA TGTGCCAGCAGTTCCACTAGCGGCACTAGCACAGATACGCAGTATTTT.

The chain's CDR3 is CASSFFGPPYEQYF. DNA of the CDR3: TGTGCCAGCAGTTTTTTTGGGCCGCCCTACGAGCAGTACTTC. The genes are TRBV27 and TRBJ2-5; D is uncertain. The last part of the DNA fits TRBJ2-7 better; the J call may be wrong. CDR3 length equals 14 residues. Germline loops: CDR1 MNHEY, CDR2 SMNVEV (reference sequence).

The chain employs TRBV6-6 and TRBJ2-3; possibly TRBD2 for D (7 bases). Germline V CDR1 and CDR2: MNHNY, SVGAGI (reference sequence). With 5 bases removed from V and 5 bases from J, the gap between germline ends came to 20 bases. There are 16 residues in the CDR3. This chain's CDR3 is CASSGRAGASGDTQYF. The CDR3 coding sequence is TGTGCCAGCAGTGGGAGGGCGGGGGCAAGTGGAGATACGCAGTATTTT.

The chain recombines TRBV7-9 with TRBJ2-2; D perhaps matches TRBD2 (5 bases). The V gene lost 2 bases and the J gene lost 6 bases, with 7 bases spanning the gap. This CDR3 spans 13 amino acids. Germline CDR1 and CDR2: SEHNR and FQNEAQ (reference sequence). CDR3 protein: CASSLKLAGELFF. The CDR3 DNA reads TGTGCCAGCAGCTTAAAACTAGCCGGGGAGCTGTTTTTT.

V usage is TRBV5-6 and J usage is TRBJ2-3; 7 positions match TRBD1. The CDR3 spans 16 residues. V shed 3 bases, J shed 2 bases, and the junction held 9 bases outside the gene matches. Germline CDR1 SGHDT, CDR2 YYEEEE. The CDR3 loop is CASSSTDRADTDTQYF. The CDR3 DNA follows: TGTGCCAGCAGCTCGACAGACAGGGCCGACACAGATACGCAGTATTTT.

J is TRBJ1-1 and V is TRBV19; D is possibly TRBD1 (6 bases). V lost 0 bases to trimming and J lost 1 base, with 15 bases between them. The CDR3 spans 17 residues. The germline V gene encodes CDR1 LNHDA and CDR2 SQIVND (reference sequence). CDR3 amino acids: CASSIDGGGVGNTEAFF. In DNA form, the CDR3 reads TGTGCCAGTAGTATAGATGGTGGGGGCGTCGGGAACACTGAAGCTTTCTTT.

The genes are TRBV4-3 and TRBJ2-7, with 13 positions matching TRBD2. Unmatched junction bases numbered 4, after V lost 2 bases and J lost 3 bases. The CDR3 extends over 16 amino acids. CDR1 is LGHNA and CDR2 is YSLEER in the germline V gene. CDR3 residues: CASSQTSGRAFYEQYF. For the CDR3, the DNA is TGCGCCAGCAGCCAAACTAGCGGGAGGGCCTTCTACGAGCAGTACTTC.

V usage is TRBV27 and J usage is TRBJ1-2; D remains unclear. Germline CDR1 reads MNHEY; CDR2 reads SMNVEV (reference sequence). This CDR3 spans 15 amino acids. V lost 0 bases and J lost 4, with 12 bases in between. The CDR3 DNA reads TGTGCCAGCAGTTTATCAGAGGACGGACTCTATGGCTACACCTTC. Amino acid sequence: CASSLSEDGLYGYTF.